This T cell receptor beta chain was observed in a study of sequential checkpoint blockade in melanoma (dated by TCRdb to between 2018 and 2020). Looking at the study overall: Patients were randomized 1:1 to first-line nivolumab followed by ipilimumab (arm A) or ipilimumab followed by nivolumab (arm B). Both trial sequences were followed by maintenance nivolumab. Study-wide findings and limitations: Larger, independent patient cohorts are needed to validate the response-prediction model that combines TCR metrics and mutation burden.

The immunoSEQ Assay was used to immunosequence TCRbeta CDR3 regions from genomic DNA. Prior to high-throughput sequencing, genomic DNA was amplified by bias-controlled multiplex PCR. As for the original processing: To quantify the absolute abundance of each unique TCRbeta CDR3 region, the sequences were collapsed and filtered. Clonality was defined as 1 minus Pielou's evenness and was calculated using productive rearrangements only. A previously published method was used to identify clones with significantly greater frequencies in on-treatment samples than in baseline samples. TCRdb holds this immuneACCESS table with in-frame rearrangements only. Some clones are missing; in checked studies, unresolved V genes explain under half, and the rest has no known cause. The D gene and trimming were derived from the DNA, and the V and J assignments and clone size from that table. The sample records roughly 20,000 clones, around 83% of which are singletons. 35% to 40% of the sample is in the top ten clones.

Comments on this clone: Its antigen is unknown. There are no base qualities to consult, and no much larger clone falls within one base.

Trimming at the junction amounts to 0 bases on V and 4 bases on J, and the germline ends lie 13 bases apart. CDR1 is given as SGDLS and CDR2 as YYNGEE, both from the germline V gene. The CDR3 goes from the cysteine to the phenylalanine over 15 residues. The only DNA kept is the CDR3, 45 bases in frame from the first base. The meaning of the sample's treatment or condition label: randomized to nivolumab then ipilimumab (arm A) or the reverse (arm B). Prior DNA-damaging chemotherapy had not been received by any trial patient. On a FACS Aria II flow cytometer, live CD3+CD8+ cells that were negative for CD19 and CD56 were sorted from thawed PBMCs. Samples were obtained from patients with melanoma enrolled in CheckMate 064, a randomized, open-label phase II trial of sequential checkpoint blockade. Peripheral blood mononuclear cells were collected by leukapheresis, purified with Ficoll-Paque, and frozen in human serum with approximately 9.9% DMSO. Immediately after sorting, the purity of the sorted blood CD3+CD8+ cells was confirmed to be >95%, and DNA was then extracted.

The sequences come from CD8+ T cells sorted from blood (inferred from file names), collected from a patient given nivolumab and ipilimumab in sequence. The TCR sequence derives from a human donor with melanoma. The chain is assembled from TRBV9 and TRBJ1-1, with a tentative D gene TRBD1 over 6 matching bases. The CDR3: CASSVGQGQATEAFF. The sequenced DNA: TGTGCCAGCAGCGTAGGTCAGGGGCAGGCCACTGAAGCTTTCTTT.